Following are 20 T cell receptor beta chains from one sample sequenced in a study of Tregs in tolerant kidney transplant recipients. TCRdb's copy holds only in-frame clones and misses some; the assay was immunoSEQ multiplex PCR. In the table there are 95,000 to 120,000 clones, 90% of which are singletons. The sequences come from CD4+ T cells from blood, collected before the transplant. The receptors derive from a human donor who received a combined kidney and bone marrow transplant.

The CDR3 DNA sequence: TGTGCCAGCCAAGACGGGGGGCCAATCTACGAGCAGTACTTC. Protein sequence: CASQDGGPIYEQYF. The chain carries TRBV28 and TRBJ2-7; D might be TRBD2 (7 bases). Trimming left V 8 bases short and J 3 bases short, with 17 bases between. The CDR3 totals 14 residues. Germline CDR1 and CDR2: MDHEN and SYDVKM.

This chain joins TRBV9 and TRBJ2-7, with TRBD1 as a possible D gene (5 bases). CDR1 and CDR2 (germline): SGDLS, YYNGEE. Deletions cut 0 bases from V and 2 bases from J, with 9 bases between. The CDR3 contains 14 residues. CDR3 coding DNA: TGTGCCAGCAGCGTAGGGGGCATCCCCTACGAGCAGTACTTC. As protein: CASSVGGIPYEQYF.

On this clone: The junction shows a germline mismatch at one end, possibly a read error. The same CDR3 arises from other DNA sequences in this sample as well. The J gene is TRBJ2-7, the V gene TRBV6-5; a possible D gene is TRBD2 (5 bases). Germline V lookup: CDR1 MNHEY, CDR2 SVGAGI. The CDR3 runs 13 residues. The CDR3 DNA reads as TGTGCCAGCAGGCCCCCCGGGAACTACGAGCAATACTTC. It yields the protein CASRPPGNYEQYF.

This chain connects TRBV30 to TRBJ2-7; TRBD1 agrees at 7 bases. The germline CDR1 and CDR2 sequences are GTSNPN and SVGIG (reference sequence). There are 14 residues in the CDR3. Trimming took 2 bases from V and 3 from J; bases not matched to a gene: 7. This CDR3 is CAWSRPGQFYEQYF. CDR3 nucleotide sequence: TGTGCCTGGAGTAGACCGGGACAGTTCTACGAGCAGTACTTC.

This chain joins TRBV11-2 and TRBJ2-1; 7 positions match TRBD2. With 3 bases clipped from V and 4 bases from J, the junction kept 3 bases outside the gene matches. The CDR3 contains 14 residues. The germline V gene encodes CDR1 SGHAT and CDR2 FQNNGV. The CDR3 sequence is CASSFAGVYNEQFF. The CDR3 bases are TGTGCCAGCAGCTTTGCGGGAGTATACAATGAGCAGTTCTTC. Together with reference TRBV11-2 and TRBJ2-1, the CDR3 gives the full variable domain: EAGVAQSPRYKIIEKRQSVAFWCNPISGHATLYWYQQILGQGPKLLIQFQNNGVVDDSQLPKDRFSAERLKGVDSTLKIQPAKLEDSAVYLCASSFAGVYNEQFFGPGTRLTVL.

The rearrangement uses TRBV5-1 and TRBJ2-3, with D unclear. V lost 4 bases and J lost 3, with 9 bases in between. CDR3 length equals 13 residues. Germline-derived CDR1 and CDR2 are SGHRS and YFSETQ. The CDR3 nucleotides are TGCGCCAGCAGCCTCGACGGGACAGATACGCAGTATTTT. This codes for CASSLDGTDTQYF. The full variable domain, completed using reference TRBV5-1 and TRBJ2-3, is KAGVTQTPRYLIKTRGQQVTLSCSPISGHRSVSWYQQTPGQGLQFLFEYFSETQRNKGNFPGRFSGRQFSNSRSEMNVSTLELGDSALYLCASSLDGTDTQYFGPGTRLTVL.

CDR3: CASSYRDRGTSYEQYF. The CDR3 DNA follows: TGTGCCAGCAGTTATCGGGACAGGGGGACGTCCTACGAGCAGTACTTC. The rearrangement links TRBV6-5 to TRBJ2-7; TRBD1 agrees at 11 bases. The CDR3 loop spans 16 amino acids. J lost 1 base, V lost 3 bases, and 5 bases had no gene match. CDR1 is MNHEY, CDR2 SVGAGI, per germline.

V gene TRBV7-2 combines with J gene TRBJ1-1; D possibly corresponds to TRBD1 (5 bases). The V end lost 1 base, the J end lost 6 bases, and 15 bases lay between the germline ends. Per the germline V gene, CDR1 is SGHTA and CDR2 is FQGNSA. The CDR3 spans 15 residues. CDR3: CASSLVPGPMAEAFF. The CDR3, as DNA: TGTGCCAGCAGCTTAGTCCCAGGGCCAATGGCTGAAGCTTTCTTT.

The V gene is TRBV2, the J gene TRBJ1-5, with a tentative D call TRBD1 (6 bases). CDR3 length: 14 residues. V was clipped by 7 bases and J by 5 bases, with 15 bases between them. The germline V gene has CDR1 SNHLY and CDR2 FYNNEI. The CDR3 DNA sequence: TGTGCCAGCAATGGCAGGGGTTTCGATCAGCCCCAGCATTTT. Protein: CASNGRGFDQPQHF.

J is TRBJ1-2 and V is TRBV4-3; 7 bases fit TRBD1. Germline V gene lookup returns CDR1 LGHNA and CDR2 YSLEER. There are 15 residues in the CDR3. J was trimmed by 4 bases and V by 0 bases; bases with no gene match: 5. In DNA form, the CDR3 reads TGCGCCAGCAGCCAAGAGCTGACAGGGACCTATGGCTACACCTTC. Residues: CASSQELTGTYGYTF.

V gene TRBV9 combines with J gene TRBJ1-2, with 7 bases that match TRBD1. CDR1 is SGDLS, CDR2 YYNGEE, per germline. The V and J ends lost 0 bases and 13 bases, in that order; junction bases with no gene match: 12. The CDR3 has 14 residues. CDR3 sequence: CASSVAGTEGSFTF. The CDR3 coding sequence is TGTGCCAGCAGCGTAGCTGGGACAGAAGGAAGCTTCACCTTC. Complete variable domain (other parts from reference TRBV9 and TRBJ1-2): DSGVTQTPKHLITATGQRVTLRCSPRSGDLSVYWYQQSLDQGLQFLIQYYNGEERAKGNILERFSAQQFPDLHSELNLSSLELGDSALYFCASSVAGTEGSFTFGSGTRLTVV.

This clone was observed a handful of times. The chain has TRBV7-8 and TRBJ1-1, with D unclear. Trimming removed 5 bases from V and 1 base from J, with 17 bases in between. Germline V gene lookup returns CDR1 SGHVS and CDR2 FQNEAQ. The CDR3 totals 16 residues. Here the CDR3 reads CASSLVPAPGNTEAFF. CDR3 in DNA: TGTGCCAGCAGCCTAGTCCCTGCCCCAGGGAACACTGAAGCTTTCTTT.

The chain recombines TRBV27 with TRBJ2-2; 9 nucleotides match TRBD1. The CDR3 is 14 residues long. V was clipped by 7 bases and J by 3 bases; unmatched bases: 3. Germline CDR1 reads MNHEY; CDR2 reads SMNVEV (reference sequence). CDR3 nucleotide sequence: TGTGCCAGCAACCGGGACAGGGACACCGGGGAGCTGTTTTTT. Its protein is CASNRDRDTGELFF.

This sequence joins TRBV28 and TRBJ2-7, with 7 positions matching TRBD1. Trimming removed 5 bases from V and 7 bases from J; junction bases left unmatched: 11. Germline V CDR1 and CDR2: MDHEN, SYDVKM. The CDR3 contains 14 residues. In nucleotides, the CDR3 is TGTGCCAGCAGTGCCCCGACAGGGTCTAAGGAGCAGTACTTC. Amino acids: CASSAPTGSKEQYF.

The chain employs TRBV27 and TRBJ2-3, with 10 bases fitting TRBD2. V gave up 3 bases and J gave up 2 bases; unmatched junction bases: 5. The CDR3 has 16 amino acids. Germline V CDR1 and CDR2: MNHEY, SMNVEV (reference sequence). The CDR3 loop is CASSFSGRPATDTQYF. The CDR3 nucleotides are TGTGCCAGCAGTTTTAGCGGGAGGCCAGCCACAGATACGCAGTATTTT.

As DNA, the CDR3 is TGTGCCAGCAGCCGGCGGGGGAGCACTGAAGCTTTCTTT. Amino acids: CASSRRGSTEAFF. This chain links TRBV7-8 with TRBJ1-1; maybe TRBD1 (5 bases). The CDR3 extends over 13 amino acids. Trimming cost V 5 bases and J 4 bases, with 11 bases left between them. Per germline, CDR1 SGHVS and CDR2 FQNEAQ.

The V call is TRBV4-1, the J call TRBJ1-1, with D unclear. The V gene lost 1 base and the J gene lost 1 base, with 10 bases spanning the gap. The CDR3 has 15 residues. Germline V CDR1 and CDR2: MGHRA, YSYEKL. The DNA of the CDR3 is TGCGCCAGCAGCCAAGGAGGCGGTTCGAACACTGAAGCTTTCTTT. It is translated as CASSQGGGSNTEAFF.

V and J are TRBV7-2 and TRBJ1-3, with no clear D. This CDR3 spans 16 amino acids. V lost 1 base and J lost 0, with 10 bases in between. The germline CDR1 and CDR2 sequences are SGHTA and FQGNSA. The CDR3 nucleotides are TGTGCCAGCAGCTTAGGTCCCCCGAGCTCTGGAAACACCATATATTTT. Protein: CASSLGPPSSGNTIYF.

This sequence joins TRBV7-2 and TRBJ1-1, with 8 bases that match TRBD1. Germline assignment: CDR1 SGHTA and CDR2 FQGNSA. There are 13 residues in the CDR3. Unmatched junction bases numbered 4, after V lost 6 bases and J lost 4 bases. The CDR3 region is CASRATGGTEAFF. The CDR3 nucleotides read TGTGCCAGCAGAGCCACAGGGGGCACTGAAGCTTTCTTT.

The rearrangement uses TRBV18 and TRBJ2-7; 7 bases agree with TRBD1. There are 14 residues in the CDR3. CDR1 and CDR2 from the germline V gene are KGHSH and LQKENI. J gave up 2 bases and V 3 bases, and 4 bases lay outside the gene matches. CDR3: CASSPDRPPYEQYF. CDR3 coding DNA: TGTGCCAGCTCACCGGACAGGCCCCCCTACGAGCAGTACTTC.